These 2 T cell receptor beta chains originate from one sample sequenced in a study of cytotoxic CD8 clonotypes in ibrutinib-treated CLL. The data were produced by immunoSEQ multiplex PCR, yet TCRdb's version contains in-frame clones alone and is incomplete. The sample consists of more than 75,000 clones, 77% of them appearing once. The sample consisted of PBMCs, taken after 24 months of ibrutinib treatment. The receptors here all came from a human donor with chronic lymphocytic leukemia.

The chain couples TRBV18 to TRBJ2-1; D uncertain. This CDR3 comprises 15 residues. Trimming pared 1 base from V and 4 bases from J, leaving 11 bases between. CDR1 and CDR2 from the germline V gene are KGHSH and LQKENI. The CDR3, as DNA: TGTGCCAGCTCACCACGGAGCGAGTCTTACAATGAGCAGTTCTTC. Translation gives CASSPRSESYNEQFF.

The V and J genes are TRBV7-2 and TRBJ2-3, with 13 nucleotides matching TRBD2. From germline, CDR1 is SGHTA and CDR2 FQGNSA. The CDR3 has 17 residues. Trimming took 1 base from V and 4 from J; bases not matched to a gene: 5. CDR3 sequence (DNA): TGTGCCAGCAGCTTAGAACGGACTAGCGGGAGTTCAGATACGCAGTATTTT. The encoded protein is CASSLERTSGSSDTQYF.